The entry that follows covers one TCR beta chain sequence. These data come from a study of blood T cell repertoires in COVID-19. Study-level background: PBMCs, B-cell-depleted T cells, or T cells provided the cDNA or gDNA that made up the material.

Only in-frame clones appear in the TCRdb table, and some are missing; sequencing was by immunoSEQ multiplex PCR. The repertoire holds tens of thousands of clones, 88% seen once, with roughly a fifth in the top ten. CDR1 and CDR2 (germline): SEHNR, FQNEAQ (reference sequence). This CDR3 region has 17 residues. J was trimmed by 7 bases and V by 4 bases; bases with no gene match: 10. Sequencing was done on a sample of peripheral blood. This sequence was found in a human donor in a cohort sampled during active COVID-19. The gene calls are TRBV7-9 and TRBJ2-2, with 12 bases that match TRBD2. CDR3 nucleotide sequence: TGTGCCAGCAGCTCCAGGACTAGCGGGACCGTTAACGGGGAGCTGTTTTTT. As protein: CASSSRTSGTVNGELFF.